The 28 T cell receptor beta chains listed next were all sequenced from one sample in a study of cytomegalovirus exposure and HLA in healthy donors. Profiling relied on immunoSEQ multiplex PCR, and the TCRdb table lists in-frame clones only, not all of them. The profile shows over 100,000 clones, about 95% of them singletons. Material: PBMCs. These receptor sequences come from a woman aged 18 to 35 in good health and CMV-seronegative.

This sequence joins TRBV5-1 and TRBJ2-7, with 9 bases that match TRBD1. Germline-derived CDR1 and CDR2 are SGHRS and YFSETQ. Trimming cost V 5 bases and J 3 bases; bases outside gene matches: 3. This CDR3 spans 13 amino acids. The CDR3 loop reads CASRGTGSYEQYF. CDR3 nucleotide sequence: TGCGCCAGCAGGGGGACAGGGAGCTACGAGCAGTACTTC.

The V gene is TRBV11-2, the J gene TRBJ1-3, with 12 bases identical to TRBD1. The CDR3 extends over 16 amino acids. The germline V gene encodes CDR1 SGHAT and CDR2 FQNNGV. V lost 5 bases, J lost 4 bases, and 6 bases stayed unmatched. CDR3 in DNA: TGTGCCAGCAGCCCGGGACAGGGGGCGTCCGGAAACACCATATATTTT. Protein product: CASSPGQGASGNTIYF.

The chain recombines TRBV5-5 with TRBJ1-1; unclear D gene. The CDR3 is 13 residues long. V was shortened by 5 bases and J by 0 bases, with 8 bases between the two germline ends. CDR1 and CDR2 from the germline V gene are SGHKS and YYEKEE (reference sequence). CDR3 residues: CASRRDLNTEAFF. In DNA, the CDR3 is TGTGCCAGCAGACGAGACTTGAACACTGAAGCTTTCTTT.

This chain links TRBV19 with TRBJ1-2; no clear D. The CDR3 has 11 amino acids. CDR1 is LNHDA and CDR2 is SQIVND in the germline V gene (reference sequence). V lost 5 bases to trimming and J lost 7 bases, with 8 bases between them. CDR3 amino acids: CASSGLSGYTF. CDR3 DNA sequence: TGTGCCAGTAGTGGGCTATCTGGCTACACCTTC.

The rearrangement links TRBV9 to TRBJ2-5; tentative D call: TRBD1 (7 bases). Trimming shortened V by 4 bases and J by 5 bases, and 30 bases separated the two germline ends. The V gene's germline CDR1 is SGDLS and CDR2 YYNGEE. CDR3 size: 19 residues. For the CDR3, the DNA is TGTGCCAGCAGCCTGAGTCAGGGGGGTGGTCTAGCTTACTGGGAGACCCAGTACTTC. This codes for CASSLSQGGGLAYWETQYF.

This chain joins TRBV7-9 and TRBJ2-3, with D tentatively TRBD1 (5 bases). CDR1 and CDR2 from the germline V gene are SEHNR and FQNEAQ (reference sequence). CDR3 size: 12 residues. CDR3 in amino acids: CVSAPTGDTQYF. The CDR3 nucleotides read TGTGTCTCAGCCCCCACAGGAGATACGCAGTATTTT.

The chain uses TRBV2 and TRBJ2-7; D is perhaps TRBD2 (6 bases). CDR3 length: 11 amino acids. The V gene lost 8 bases and the J gene lost 7 bases, with 12 bases spanning the gap. CDR1 SNHLY and CDR2 FYNNEI come from the germline V gene. In nucleotides, the CDR3 is TGTGCCAGCTGCGGGACGGAAGAGCAGTACTTC. This encodes CASCGTEEQYF. The entire variable domain, with the rest obtained from reference TRBV2 and TRBJ2-7, is as follows: EPEVTQTPSHQVTQMGQEVILRCVPISNHLYFYWYRQILGQKVEFLVSFYNNEISEKSEIFDDQFSVERPDGSNFTLKIRSTKLEDSAMYFCASCGTEEQYFGPGTRLTVT.

In this sample, this clone turned up once. The chain uses TRBV5-1 and TRBJ2-5; TRBD1 matches at 9 bases. The germline CDR1 and CDR2 sequences are SGHRS and YFSETQ. The V and J ends lost 0 bases and 4 bases, in that order; junction bases with no gene match: 10. CDR3 length: 17 residues. The CDR3 spells CASSLVDRGDRAETQYF. In DNA form, the CDR3 reads TGCGCCAGCAGCTTGGTAGACAGGGGGGACAGGGCAGAGACCCAGTACTTC.

This clone was detected only once. The chain couples TRBV6-1 to TRBJ1-2; D gene ambiguous. CDR1 and CDR2 from the germline V gene are MNHNS and SASEGT. Trimming shortened V by 2 bases and J by 8 bases, and 21 bases separated the two germline ends. The length of the CDR3 is 16 residues. The CDR3 protein is CASSETPGVSAWGYTF. CDR3 coding DNA: TGTGCCAGCAGTGAAACCCCCGGGGTTTCCGCTTGGGGCTACACCTTC.

The chain combines TRBV19 with TRBJ1-5; 8 bases are shared with TRBD1. CDR3 length equals 16 residues. J was trimmed by 2 bases and V by 4 bases; bases with no gene match: 7. Germline V gene lookup returns CDR1 LNHDA and CDR2 SQIVND (reference sequence). CDR3 residues: CASSTYTGGGNQPQHF. Here the CDR3 DNA reads TGTGCCAGTAGTACCTATACAGGGGGGGGCAATCAGCCCCAGCATTTT.

This chain uses TRBV6-1 with TRBJ2-7, with 7 bases matching TRBD2. The CDR3 is 14 residues long. Germline trimming cut 8 bases from V and 6 bases from J; bases unmatched to any gene: 13. The V gene's germline CDR1 is MNHNS and CDR2 SASEGT. The CDR3 sequence: CASGHAGAVGEQYF. The CDR3 nucleotides are TGTGCCAGCGGCCACGCGGGAGCAGTGGGCGAGCAGTACTTC.

This clone appeared once. The rearrangement joins TRBV7-2 to TRBJ2-5; 9 bases match TRBD1. The CDR3 runs to 16 residues. The germline gives CDR1 SGHTA, CDR2 FQGNSA. Unmatched junction bases numbered 8, after V lost 3 bases and J lost 3 bases. CDR3 region: CASSFPGTGREETQYF. The DNA for the CDR3 is TGTGCCAGCAGCTTCCCGGGGACAGGGCGGGAAGAGACCCAGTACTTC. The entire variable domain, with the rest obtained from reference TRBV7-2 and TRBJ2-5, is as follows: GAGVSQSPSNKVTEKGKDVELRCDPISGHTALYWYRQSLGQGLEFLIYFQGNSAPDKSGLPSDRFSAERTGGSVSTLTIQRTQQEDSAVYLCASSFPGTGREETQYFGPGTRLLVL.

The genes are TRBV9 and TRBJ1-3, with D maybe TRBD1 (6 bases). The V end was cut by 0 bases, the J end by 0 bases, with 16 bases between. The CDR3 sequence is 18 residues long. CDR1 is SGDLS and CDR2 is YYNGEE in the germline V gene. The CDR3 nucleotides are TGTGCCAGCAGCGTAGCTTTCGGGACATACGACTCTGGAAACACCATATATTTT. Protein sequence: CASSVAFGTYDSGNTIYF.

The chain is built from TRBV27 and TRBJ2-3, with 8 bases lining up with TRBD1. Trimming cost V 2 bases and J 0 bases; bases outside gene matches: 7. Germline assignment: CDR1 MNHEY and CDR2 SMNVEV (reference sequence). The CDR3 is made up of 17 amino acids. DNA for the CDR3: TGTGCCAGCAGTTTAATACGCGGACAGGGAAGCACAGATACGCAGTATTTT. Its protein is CASSLIRGQGSTDTQYF.

This clone was seen once. The rearrangement uses TRBV30 and TRBJ2-3, with 12 bases aligning to TRBD2. Germline V gene data show CDR1 as GTSNPN and CDR2 as SVGIG (reference sequence). V gave up 1 base and J gave up 3 bases; unmatched junction bases: 2. The CDR3 extends over 15 amino acids. This CDR3 reads CAWSAGLAGTDTQYF. The CDR3 DNA follows: TGTGCCTGGAGTGCAGGACTAGCGGGGACAGATACGCAGTATTTT. Full variable domain (remainder filled in from reference TRBV30 and TRBJ2-3): SQTIHQWPATLVQPVGSPLSLECTVEGTSNPNLYWYRQAAGRGLQLLFYSVGIGQISSEVPQNLSASRPQDRQFILSSKKLLLSDSGFYLCAWSAGLAGTDTQYFGPGTRLTVL.

The gene calls are TRBV13 and TRBJ1-1; 7 positions match TRBD1. Germline V gene lookup returns CDR1 PRHDT and CDR2 FYEKMQ (reference sequence). The V gene end was trimmed by 2 bases and the J gene end by 2 bases; junction bases not matched to a gene: 11. The CDR3 is made up of 17 amino acids. CDR3 bases: TGTGCCAGCAGCTTAAACAGGGGCCCTACCCCTAACACTGAAGCTTTCTTT. Its protein is CASSLNRGPTPNTEAFF. Variable domain in full (rest from reference TRBV13 and TRBJ1-1): AAGVIQSPRHLIKEKRETATLKCYPIPRHDTVYWYQQGPGQDPQFLISFYEKMQSDKGSIPDRFSAQQFSDYHSELNMSSLELGDSALYFCASSLNRGPTPNTEAFFGQGTRLTVV.

The CDR3 protein is CASSQALGQGVSEQYF. CDR3 sequence (DNA): TGTGCCAGCAGCCAAGCCCTCGGACAGGGGGTCTCCGAGCAGTACTTC. The gene calls are TRBV14 and TRBJ2-7; TRBD1 matches at 10 bases. V dropped 1 base and J dropped 6; count of bases not matched to a gene: 9. The CDR3 runs 16 residues. The germline V gene has CDR1 SGHDN and CDR2 FVKESK.

The V gene is TRBV7-2, the J gene TRBJ2-1, with a possible D match to TRBD2 (7 bases). This CDR3 has 18 amino acids. V was trimmed by 1 base and J by 3 bases, leaving 19 bases between them. CDR1 and CDR2 (germline): SGHTA, FQGNSA. The CDR3 sequence: CASSLVGGAVDIYNEQFF. CDR3 bases: TGTGCCAGCAGCTTAGTAGGGGGGGCGGTGGATATCTACAATGAGCAGTTCTTC.

In this sample, this clone turned up once. V usage is TRBV6-6 and J usage is TRBJ2-1; TRBD2 is a possible D gene (6 bases). The CDR3 contains 15 residues. Trimming pared 4 bases from V and 0 bases from J, leaving 10 bases between. Per germline, CDR1 MNHNY and CDR2 SVGAGI (reference sequence). CDR3 in amino acids: CASSWGDSSYNEQFF. The CDR3 DNA sequence: TGTGCCAGCAGTTGGGGGGATAGCTCCTACAATGAGCAGTTCTTC.

The chain recombines TRBV19 with TRBJ2-3, with 15 positions matching TRBD2. The germline V gene encodes CDR1 LNHDA and CDR2 SQIVND (reference sequence). With 5 bases clipped from V and 7 bases from J, the junction kept 7 bases outside the gene matches. The CDR3 has 16 amino acids. CDR3 in amino acids: CASSAQGLAGGNTQYF. In DNA, the CDR3 is TGTGCCAGTAGTGCCCAGGGACTAGCGGGGGGTAATACGCAGTATTTT. Drawing the rest from reference TRBV19 and TRBJ2-3, the complete variable domain is DGGITQSPKYLFRKEGQNVTLSCEQNLNHDAMYWYRQDPGQGLRLIYYSQIVNDFQKGDIAEGYSVSREKKESFPLTVTSAQKNPTAFYLCASSAQGLAGGNTQYFGPGTRLTVL.

J is TRBJ1-2 and V is TRBV29-1; 11 bases agree with TRBD1. Losses at the gene ends were 5 bases for V and 6 bases for J; bases not matched to a gene: 5. Germline values: CDR1 SQVTM, CDR2 ANQGSEA. This CDR3 has 13 residues. The CDR3 nucleotides are TGCAGCGTTCAGGACAGGGGGCAAGATGGCTACACCTTC. Encoded protein: CSVQDRGQDGYTF.

The gene calls are TRBV6-4 and TRBJ2-2; 7 positions agree with TRBD2. There are 15 residues in the CDR3. V was pared by 6 bases and J by 2 bases, with 6 bases of the junction left unmatched. Germline CDR1 and CDR2: MRHNA and SNTAGT. In nucleotides, the CDR3 is TGTGCCAGCAGCGTGACGGGGGGAAACACCGGGGAGCTGTTTTTT. It translates to CASSVTGGNTGELFF.

The rearrangement joins TRBV5-6 to TRBJ1-1; 9 nucleotides align to TRBD1. This CDR3 contains 14 residues. The V segment lost 4 bases and the J segment 5 bases; nucleotides outside the gene matches: 6. Germline values: CDR1 SGHDT, CDR2 YYEEEE. This chain's CDR3 is CASSNRDRVTEAFF. CDR3 DNA: TGTGCCAGCAGCAACCGGGACAGGGTTACTGAAGCTTTCTTT.

This rearrangement joins TRBV5-1 to TRBJ2-3, with no clear D. The germline CDR1 and CDR2 sequences are SGHRS and YFSETQ. The V and J ends lost 2 bases and 6 bases respectively, with 4 bases between them. CDR3 size: 11 residues. CDR3 sequence (DNA): TGCGCCAGCAGCTTTGAGGATACGCAGTATTTT. It is translated as CASSFEDTQYF.

This clone occurred a few times. J is TRBJ1-2 and V is TRBV7-2; no clear D gene. CDR1 and CDR2 from the germline V gene are SGHTA and FQGNSA. The CDR3 has 13 residues. V was clipped by 1 base and J by 4 bases, with 7 bases between them. The CDR3 region is CASSLETSYGYTF. The CDR3, as DNA: TGTGCCAGCAGCTTAGAAACATCCTATGGCTACACCTTC.

The chain combines TRBV4-1 with TRBJ1-1, with 7 nucleotides matching TRBD1. With 2 bases clipped from V and 4 bases from J, the junction kept 7 bases outside the gene matches. The CDR3 loop spans 15 amino acids. CDR1 and CDR2 from the germline V gene are MGHRA and YSYEKL. Here the CDR3 DNA reads TGCGCCAGCAGCCAAAAAACAGGGGTGGGCACTGAAGCTTTCTTT. Its translation: CASSQKTGVGTEAFF.

The chain couples TRBV9 to TRBJ1-2; D unresolved. The germline V gene has CDR1 SGDLS and CDR2 YYNGEE. V was clipped by 0 bases and J by 4 bases, with 4 bases between them. This CDR3 region has 12 residues. CDR3 in amino acids: CASSVGSYGYTF. The CDR3 DNA reads TGTGCCAGCAGCGTAGGGAGCTATGGCTACACCTTC. The full variable domain, its missing parts supplied by reference TRBV9 and TRBJ1-2, is DSGVTQTPKHLITATGQRVTLRCSPRSGDLSVYWYQQSLDQGLQFLIQYYNGEERAKGNILERFSAQQFPDLHSELNLSSLELGDSALYFCASSVGSYGYTFGSGTRLTVV.

The V and J genes are TRBV6-5 and TRBJ2-3; 8 bases line up with TRBD2. Germline trimming cut 6 bases from V and 3 bases from J; bases unmatched to any gene: 2. This CDR3 contains 13 residues. Germline V gene sequence: CDR1 MNHEY, CDR2 SVGAGI. DNA for the CDR3: TGTGCCAGCAGACGACTAGCGACAGATACGCAGTATTTT. Translating it yields CASRRLATDTQYF.